This T cell receptor beta chain was captured in a study of blood T cell repertoires in COVID-19 (TCRdb year 2020). Context from the whole study: Samples from collaborators originated in the United States, Italy and Spain and spanned both the acute and convalescent phases of COVID-19. A freely available public database, intended as a resource for researchers studying the immune response to SARS-CoV-2, is where the repertoires were released. The samples were drawn from two sources: the first 160 participants of the ongoing ImmuneRACE study, and fewer than 1,500 subjects contributed by 6 global collaborators. HLA class I and class II types, where available, came from metadata supplied by the sample provider rather than from assay-based typing. The prospective study material was composed of cDNA or gDNA derived from T cells, B-cell-depleted T cells, or PBMCs. The dataset comprised deeply sampled blood TCRbeta repertoires from subjects exposed to, actively infected with, or recovered from COVID-19. Sample metadata almost always included a de-identified subject ID, COVID-19 status, age in years and sex.

Here is what the overall study found, with its caveats: The quantity of clinical and demographic metadata differed by source and by participant and was supplied without curation.

One collaborating source in Seattle enrolled patients while the patients were actively infected and followed the patients over time throughout the course of disease. The collaborating institutions used their own protocols to collect whole blood in K2EDTA tubes. For TCRbeta analysis, collaborator samples were shipped as frozen whole blood, as isolated PBMCs, or as DNA extracted from either sample type. Inclusive of the bounding cysteine and phenylalanine, the CDR3 is 13 residues long. The only DNA kept is the CDR3, 39 bases in frame from the first base. Trimming removed 6 bases from V and 1 base from J, leaving 9 bases between the germline ends. The immunoSEQ Assay, a bias-controlled multiplex PCR, was used to amplify TCRbeta CDR3 regions from genomic DNA. The study's own analysis went as follows. The number of nucleated cells in each sample was estimated from the amplification of reference gene primers within the assay. Sequence reads were collapsed and filtered to measure the absolute abundance of every unique TCRbeta CDR3 rearrangement. For each sample, productive Simpson clonality was calculated as the square root of Simpson's diversity index across productive rearrangements. What TCRdb holds here is the immuneACCESS table cut down to in-frame rearrangements. Part of the clones is not present; checked against another copy, under half of the missing clones reflect an unresolved V gene, and the others are unexplained. V, J and clone size derive from that table, while D and trimming were established from the DNA sequence. This sample comprises some 75,000 clones, less than 90% of them detected only once. The ten largest clones capture under 6.5% of the sample.

Worth noting for this clone: This receptor's antigen is unknown. Base qualities are not provided; no much larger clone lies one nucleotide away.

The clonotype originates from a man older than 75 with COVID-19, enrolled during active disease. Rearrangement joined TRBV12-3 or TRBV12-4 to TRBJ1-1, with the D gene call left open. Sequences were obtained from peripheral blood. The sequence in DNA is TGTGCCAGCAGGAGTCGACAGAACACTGAAGCTTTCTTT. This gives the protein CASRSRQNTEAFF.